The 15 T cell receptor beta chains listed next were all sequenced from one sample in a study of shared clonotypes between healthy human individuals. The data were produced by immunoSEQ multiplex PCR, yet TCRdb's version contains in-frame clones alone and is incomplete. The sample has roughly 1,600,000 clones; 98% are singletons. The sequenced material came from naive CD4+ T cells sorted from blood. Subset described: CD45RA+ positively selected. The receptors originated from a man aged 25-45 years in good health.

The chain links TRBV28 to TRBJ2-7, with 11 bases fitting TRBD1. The V and J ends lost 3 bases and 3 bases, in that order; junction bases with no gene match: 10. This CDR3 spans 17 amino acids. The V gene's germline CDR1 is MDHEN and CDR2 SYDVKM. Written as DNA, the CDR3 is TGTGCCAGCAGTTTCCTCGGGACAGGGGGGAATCGCTACGAGCAGTACTTC. It is translated as CASSFLGTGGNRYEQYF.

CDR3 sequence: CASSYVVGQGVQPQHF. The CDR3 DNA follows: TGTGCCAGCAGTTATGTCGTAGGACAGGGAGTTCAGCCCCAGCATTTT. This sequence joins TRBV6-6 and TRBJ1-5; 8 nucleotides align to TRBD1. The V and J ends lost 3 bases and 6 bases, in that order; junction bases with no gene match: 10. The CDR3 is 16 amino acids. Looked up from germline, CDR1 is MNHNY and CDR2 is SVGAGI (reference sequence).

The chain employs TRBV28 and TRBJ1-5; 9 bases are shared with TRBD1. The CDR3 is 14 residues long. V was pared by 3 bases and J by 5 bases, with 2 bases of the junction left unmatched. The germline V gene encodes CDR1 MDHEN and CDR2 SYDVKM. As DNA, the CDR3 is TGTGCCAGCAGTTTTGGGGACAGGGATCAGCCCCAGCATTTT. It is translated as CASSFGDRDQPQHF. Drawing the rest from reference TRBV28 and TRBJ1-5, the complete variable domain is DVKVTQSSRYLVKRTGEKVFLECVQDMDHENMFWYRQDPGLGLRLIYFSYDVKMKEKGDIPEGYSVSREKKERFSLILESASTNQTSMYLCASSFGDRDQPQHFGDGTRLSIL.

This chain uses TRBV5-6 with TRBJ1-2; D unclear. V was pared by 5 bases and J by 2 bases, with 13 bases between. The CDR3 loop spans 14 amino acids. Germline lookup yields CDR1 SGHDT and CDR2 YYEEEE. The CDR3 sequence is CASRRALRNYGYTF. For the CDR3, the DNA is TGTGCCAGCAGACGGGCCCTAAGAAACTATGGCTACACCTTC.

The chain combines TRBV2 with TRBJ1-1; weak D call: TRBD1 (5 bases). From germline, CDR1 is SNHLY and CDR2 FYNNEI. The CDR3 runs 15 residues. Trimming removed 1 base from V and 5 bases from J, with 14 bases in between. The CDR3, as DNA: TGTGCCAGCAGTGAAGTCAGGGTAGCCCGGACTGAAGCTTTCTTT. Protein sequence: CASSEVRVARTEAFF.

The gene calls are TRBV2 and TRBJ2-7; D perhaps matches TRBD2 (5 bases). Germline V gives CDR1 SNHLY, CDR2 FYNNEI. Deletions cut 6 bases from V and 9 bases from J, with 12 bases between. The CDR3 has 11 amino acids. CDR3 region: CASRDRTRQYF. The CDR3 nucleotides read TGTGCCAGCAGGGACCGTACTAGGCAGTACTTC.

The genes are TRBV28 and TRBJ2-1; D not certain. V was cut by 3 bases and J by 0 bases, with 9 bases left in between. CDR1 is MDHEN, CDR2 SYDVKM, per germline. The CDR3 contains 15 residues. The CDR3 spells CASSFWDFSYNEQFF. The CDR3 DNA reads as TGTGCCAGCAGTTTCTGGGATTTCTCCTACAATGAGCAGTTCTTC. Together with reference TRBV28 and TRBJ2-1, the CDR3 gives the full variable domain: DVKVTQSSRYLVKRTGEKVFLECVQDMDHENMFWYRQDPGLGLRLIYFSYDVKMKEKGDIPEGYSVSREKKERFSLILESASTNQTSMYLCASSFWDFSYNEQFFGPGTRLTVL.

This chain connects TRBV6-5 to TRBJ2-5; D gene unclear. This CDR3 comprises 13 residues. V was shortened by 4 bases and J by 4 bases, with 10 bases between the two germline ends. Germline V CDR1 and CDR2: MNHEY, SVGAGI. CDR3 loop: CASSLMKGETQYF. DNA for the CDR3: TGTGCCAGCAGTTTGATGAAGGGAGAGACCCAGTACTTC.

This chain joins TRBV18 and TRBJ2-1, with D maybe TRBD1 (5 bases). Trimming took 2 bases from V and 6 from J, leaving 8 bases between them. Looked up from germline, CDR1 is KGHSH and CDR2 is LQKENI. The CDR3 has 13 amino acids. The CDR3 loop reads CASSPRQSNEQFF. In nucleotides, the CDR3 is TGTGCCAGCTCACCAAGACAGAGCAATGAGCAGTTCTTC.

The chain combines TRBV27 with TRBJ2-1, with unresolved D. Germline V lookup: CDR1 MNHEY, CDR2 SMNVEV (reference sequence). V lost 8 bases and J 3 bases, leaving 5 bases between the germline ends. CDR3 length equals 11 residues. In DNA, the CDR3 is TGTGCCAGCGGCAACTACAATGAGCAGTTCTTC. It specifies CASGNYNEQFF.

CDR3 protein: CASSLLQSIAGFTDTQYF. CDR3 nucleotide sequence: TGTGCCAGCAGTCTCCTCCAATCGATAGCGGGGTTCACAGATACGCAGTATTTT. The chain links TRBV27 to TRBJ2-3; 8 bases match TRBD2. From germline, CDR1 is MNHEY and CDR2 SMNVEV (reference sequence). The V gene end was trimmed by 5 bases and the J gene end by 2 bases; junction bases not matched to a gene: 15. The CDR3 loop spans 18 amino acids.

This chain joins TRBV7-9 and TRBJ1-2, with D possibly being TRBD1 (5 bases). V was pared by 4 bases and J by 0 bases, with 12 bases between. Germline V lookup: CDR1 SEHNR, CDR2 FQNEAQ (reference sequence). The CDR3 loop spans 15 amino acids. The chain's CDR3 is CASSSRDPPNYGYTF. For the CDR3, the DNA is TGTGCCAGCAGCTCCCGGGACCCGCCTAACTATGGCTACACCTTC.

On this clone itself: One junction end disagrees with the germline gene, perhaps due to a read error. The chain recombines TRBV7-7 with TRBJ2-2; 8 bases line up with TRBD2. The CDR3 length is 16 residues. Germline CDR1 reads SSHAT; CDR2 reads FNYEAQ (reference sequence). In nucleotides, the CDR3 is TGTGCCAGCAGCCCCCCGGGAGGGACGAATACCGGGGAGCTGTTTTTT. Translating gives CASSPPGGTNTGELFF.

The V call is TRBV5-8, the J call TRBJ2-6; the D gene is possibly TRBD1 (5 bases). Trimming left V 0 bases short and J 13 bases short, with 23 bases between. This CDR3 is 17 amino acids long. The V gene's germline CDR1 is SGHTS and CDR2 YDEGEE. CDR3: CASSLGVSPREFGVLTF. In nucleotides, the CDR3 is TGTGCCAGCAGCTTGGGAGTCTCACCCAGGGAATTCGGGGTCCTGACTTTC.

The rearrangement joins TRBV5-1 to TRBJ1-5; weak D call: TRBD1 (6 bases). Germline loops: CDR1 SGHRS, CDR2 YFSETQ. The V gene lost 4 bases and the J gene lost 1 base, with 18 bases spanning the gap. The CDR3 is 17 residues long. The CDR3 reads CASSPKGGQASNQPQHF. Written as DNA, the CDR3 is TGCGCCAGCAGCCCAAAGGGGGGGCAGGCGAGCAATCAGCCCCAGCATTTT.